What follows are 5 T cell receptor beta chains derived from one specimen sequenced in a study of CD8 T cells in ankylosing spondylitis. TCRdb used MiXCR to reprocess the 5' RACE reads, holding one entry per CDR3 protein. The sample contains approximately 35,000 distinct CDR3 sequences, about 11% of which appear only once. The sample comprised synovial fluid, either unsorted or a sorted T cell fraction (not recorded which). Receptors originate from a male donor with ankylosing spondylitis.

Ten or more counts support this clonotype. This sequence joins TRBV20-1 and TRBJ2-3; a weak D match, TRBD2 (5 bases). CDR1 and CDR2 (germline): DFQATT, SNEGSKA (reference sequence). Deletions cut 8 bases from V and 9 bases from J, with 15 bases between. The CDR3 runs to 11 residues. CDR3 amino acids: CSTDGGSTQYF. The CDR3 DNA is TGCAGTACAGACGGAGGATCAACGCAGTATTTT.

This chain connects TRBV27 to TRBJ2-5; 14 positions agree with TRBD2. The CDR3 contains 16 residues. V lost 3 bases to trimming and J lost 7 bases; unmatched junction nucleotides: 7. CDR1 MNHEY and CDR2 SMNVEV come from the germline V gene (reference sequence). CDR3 sequence reads: CASSFRLAGGPGTQYF. The CDR3 DNA reads TGTGCCAGCAGTTTCAGACTAGCGGGAGGGCCGGGGACCCAGTACTTC.

Ten or more counts support this clonotype. The chain employs TRBV5-1 and TRBJ2-3, with unresolved D. The V end was cut by 2 bases, the J end by 4 bases, with 11 bases between. The CDR3 extends over 14 amino acids. Germline V gene data show CDR1 as SGHRS and CDR2 as YFSETQ. CDR3 in amino acids: CASSFSGPPDTQYF. The CDR3 region has the DNA TGCGCCAGCAGCTTCTCAGGCCCCCCAGATACGCAGTATTTT.

This sequence joins TRBV4-1 and TRBJ2-7; 13 bases agree with TRBD2. V shed 4 bases and J 5 bases; nucleotides not matched to a gene: 5. Germline-derived CDR1 and CDR2 are MGHRA and YSYEKL. The CDR3 runs 15 residues. CDR3 DNA: TGCGCCAGCAGCCGGTTCGGGACTAGCGGGGACGAGCAGTACTTC. It is translated as CASSRFGTSGDEQYF.

This clonotype was seen more than once but under ten times. The chain joins TRBV7-2 to TRBJ1-2; 7 bases map to TRBD1. V dropped 8 bases and J dropped 7; count of bases not matched to a gene: 7. Germline V gene lookup returns CDR1 SGHTA and CDR2 FQGNSA. The CDR3 extends over 12 amino acids. CDR3 coding DNA: TGTGCCAGCCAGACAGGGCTTGGTGGCTACACCTTC. Residues: CASQTGLGGYTF.